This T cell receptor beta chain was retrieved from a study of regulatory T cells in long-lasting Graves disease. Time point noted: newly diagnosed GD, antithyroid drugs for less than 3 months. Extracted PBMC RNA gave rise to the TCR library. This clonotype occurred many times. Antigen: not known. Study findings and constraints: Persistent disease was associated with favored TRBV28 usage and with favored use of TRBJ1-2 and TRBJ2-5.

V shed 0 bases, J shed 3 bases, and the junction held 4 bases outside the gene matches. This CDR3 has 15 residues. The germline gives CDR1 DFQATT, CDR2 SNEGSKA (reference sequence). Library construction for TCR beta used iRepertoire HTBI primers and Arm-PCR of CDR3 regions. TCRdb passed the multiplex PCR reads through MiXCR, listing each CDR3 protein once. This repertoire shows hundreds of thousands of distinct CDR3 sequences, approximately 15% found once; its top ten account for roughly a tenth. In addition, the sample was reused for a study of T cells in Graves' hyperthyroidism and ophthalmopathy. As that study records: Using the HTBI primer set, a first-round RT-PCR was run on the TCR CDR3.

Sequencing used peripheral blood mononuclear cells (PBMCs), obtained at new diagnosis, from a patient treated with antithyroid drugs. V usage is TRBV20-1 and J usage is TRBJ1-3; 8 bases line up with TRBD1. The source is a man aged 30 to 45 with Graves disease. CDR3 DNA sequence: TGCAGTGCTAGAGACCCTGACAGGGGTGGAAACACCATATATTTT. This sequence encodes CSARDPDRGGNTIYF.